Listed below are T cell receptor beta chains from one sample, sequenced in a study of circulating and synovial CD4+ cells in juvenile arthritis. The table came from immunoSEQ multiplex PCR; TCRdb's copy has only in-frame clones and leaves some out. Of roughly 32,000 clones listed, roughly 96% were seen once; the top ten hold 0.68%. Sequencing input: CD4+ T cells from blood. The receptors were gathered from a human donor with juvenile idiopathic arthritis. The CDR3 runs from the conserved cysteine through the conserved F or W. Each record gives: J gene, D gene, clone size, V gene, CDR3 protein, CDR3 DNA. D genes are given only for firm matches. The size of a clone is reported for some rows only, either as once, few or many, or as a class for expanded clones.

J gene: TRBJ2-5
D gene: .
clone size: .
V gene: TRBV7-2
CDR3 protein: CASSSRRESGTQYF
CDR3 DNA: TGTGCCAGCAGCTCGCGAAGGGAGTCTGGGACCCAGTACTTC

J gene: TRBJ2-5
D gene: TRBD1
clone size: .
V gene: TRBV2
CDR3 protein: CASRMDRGKETQYF
CDR3 DNA: TGTGCCAGCCGAATGGACAGGGGAAAGGAGACCCAGTACTTC

J gene: TRBJ2-7
D gene: .
clone size: .
V gene: TRBV11-2
CDR3 protein: CASSRYEQYF
CDR3 DNA: TGTGCCAGCAGCCGGTACGAGCAGTACTTC

J gene: TRBJ2-1
D gene: .
clone size: .
V gene: TRBV7-6
CDR3 protein: CASSLVYEGNNEQFF
CDR3 DNA: TGTGCCAGCAGCTTAGTCTACGAGGGTAACAATGAGCAGTTCTTC

J gene: TRBJ2-4
D gene: TRBD2
clone size: .
V gene: TRBV2
CDR3 protein: CASSSTSGRDIQYF
CDR3 DNA: TGTGCCAGCAGTTCGACTAGCGGGAGAGACATTCAGTACTTC

J gene: TRBJ1-5
D gene: TRBD1
clone size: .
V gene: TRBV18
CDR3 protein: CASSPPGQGNQPQHF
CDR3 DNA: TGTGCCAGCTCACCACCCGGACAGGGGAATCAGCCCCAGCATTTT

J gene: TRBJ1-2
D gene: .
clone size: .
V gene: TRBV30
CDR3 protein: CAWSVVRRQTGYTF
CDR3 DNA: TGTGCCTGGAGTGTAGTACGGCGGCAGACGGGCTACACCTTC

J gene: TRBJ1-1
D gene: .
clone size: .
V gene: TRBV25-1
CDR3 protein: CASSEIEGLTEAFF
CDR3 DNA: TGTGCCAGCAGTGAAATTGAGGGTCTTACTGAAGCTTTCTTT

J gene: TRBJ1-2
D gene: .
clone size: .
V gene: TRBV20-1
CDR3 protein: CSASSGHGYTF
CDR3 DNA: TGCAGTGCTTCTTCGGGACACGGCTACACCTTC

J gene: TRBJ1-2
D gene: .
clone size: .
V gene: TRBV6-5
CDR3 protein: CASSYSDSYYGYTF
CDR3 DNA: TGTGCCAGCAGTTACTCGGACAGCTACTATGGCTACACCTTC

J gene: TRBJ2-5
D gene: .
clone size: .
V gene: TRBV10-3
CDR3 protein: CAISAPGHESRETQYF
CDR3 DNA: TGTGCCATCAGTGCACCGGGACACGAAAGCCGAGAGACCCAGTACTTC

J gene: TRBJ2-1
D gene: TRBD2
clone size: .
V gene: TRBV5-1
CDR3 protein: CASSGSSGSYNEQFF
CDR3 DNA: TGCGCCAGCAGCGGATCTAGCGGATCCTACAATGAGCAGTTCTTC

J gene: TRBJ2-1
D gene: .
clone size: .
V gene: TRBV5-4
CDR3 protein: CASSPAQRWNEQFF
CDR3 DNA: TGTGCCAGCAGCCCTGCTCAGAGGTGGAATGAGCAGTTCTTC

J gene: TRBJ2-5
D gene: TRBD2
clone size: .
V gene: TRBV7-2
CDR3 protein: CASSSGLAGFQETQYF
CDR3 DNA: TGTGCCAGCAGCTCCGGACTAGCGGGGTTCCAAGAGACCCAGTACTTC

J gene: TRBJ2-3
D gene: TRBD2
clone size: .
V gene: TRBV4-2
CDR3 protein: CASSQEASQRGPTYRRTDTQYF
CDR3 DNA: TGTGCCAGCAGCCAAGAAGCGTCCCAGCGGGGGCCGACATACCGCCGCACAGATACGCAGTATTTT

J gene: TRBJ1-1
D gene: TRBD1
clone size: .
V gene: TRBV2
CDR3 protein: CASSRQGLMNTEAFF
CDR3 DNA: TGTGCCAGCAGTCGACAGGGGTTAATGAACACTGAAGCTTTCTTT

J gene: TRBJ1-4
D gene: TRBD1
clone size: .
V gene: TRBV14
CDR3 protein: CASSPGDSRITTNEKLFF
CDR3 DNA: TGTGCCAGCAGCCCTGGGGACAGCCGAATCACAACTAATGAAAAACTGTTTTTT

J gene: TRBJ2-3
D gene: .
clone size: .
V gene: TRBV5-6
CDR3 protein: CASSLTMDIPAQYF
CDR3 DNA: TGTGCCAGCAGCTTAACCATGGACATACCGGCGCAGTATTTT

J gene: TRBJ1-4
D gene: TRBD1
clone size: few
V gene: TRBV18
CDR3 protein: CASSPRGLWEKLFF
CDR3 DNA: TGTGCCAGCTCACCAAGGGGGCTTTGGGAAAAACTGTTTTTT

J gene: TRBJ2-7
D gene: .
clone size: .
V gene: TRBV7-8
CDR3 protein: CASRHPPSYEQYF
CDR3 DNA: TGTGCCAGCAGACACCCCCCCTCCTACGAGCAGTACTTC

J gene: TRBJ1-1
D gene: .
clone size: .
V gene: TRBV18
CDR3 protein: CASSPLLNTEAFF
CDR3 DNA: TGTGCCAGCTCACCACTCTTGAACACTGAAGCTTTCTTT

J gene: TRBJ1-2
D gene: TRBD1
clone size: .
V gene: TRBV4-3
CDR3 protein: CASSQEPGQGHTF
CDR3 DNA: TGCGCCAGCAGCCAAGAACCGGGACAGGGGCACACCTTC

J gene: TRBJ2-1
D gene: TRBD1
clone size: .
V gene: TRBV9
CDR3 protein: CASSVGQGDNEQFF
CDR3 DNA: TGTGCCAGCAGCGTAGGACAGGGGGATAATGAGCAGTTCTTC

J gene: TRBJ2-5
D gene: .
clone size: .
V gene: TRBV19
CDR3 protein: CASSMSGGQETQYF
CDR3 DNA: TGTGCCAGTAGTATGAGCGGCGGGCAAGAGACCCAGTACTTC

J gene: TRBJ1-5
D gene: .
clone size: once
V gene: TRBV28
CDR3 protein: CASSFLVGANDQPQHF
CDR3 DNA: TGTGCCAGCAGTTTTCTTGTGGGGGCAAACGATCAGCCCCAGCATTTT

J gene: TRBJ2-7
D gene: .
clone size: .
V gene: TRBV6-5
CDR3 protein: CASSYSTGVGTIQQYF
CDR3 DNA: TGTGCCAGCAGTTACTCGACAGGAGTAGGGACCATTCAGCAGTACTTC